This T cell receptor (beta chain) came from a study of blood T cells in healthy people across ages. Overall study results and limits: Unsorted PBMCs ruled out conclusive naive versus antigen-experienced comparison.

Through a sample-barcoded 5' primer and a J-beta primer mix, a second PCR was run for roughly 7 to 11 cycles. MiXCR, applied by TCRdb to the 5' RACE reads, yields one record per CDR3 protein. This table has just over 1 million distinct CDR3 sequences, under 45% appearing once. Per germline, CDR1 DFQATT and CDR2 SNEGSKA (reference sequence). The CDR3 loop spans 10 amino acids. Note on this clonotype: Its target is not known. A much larger clone lies a single base off, so this may be a read error.

The source of this sequence is a woman aged 60 to 75 in good health. The chain links TRBV20-1 to TRBJ2-4; D is ambiguous. The DNA end favors TRBJ2-5, so the J call may be wrong. The material sequenced was blood. CDR3 protein: CSAWQETQYF. The CDR3 DNA is TGCAGTGCTTGGCAAGAGACCCAGTACTTC.